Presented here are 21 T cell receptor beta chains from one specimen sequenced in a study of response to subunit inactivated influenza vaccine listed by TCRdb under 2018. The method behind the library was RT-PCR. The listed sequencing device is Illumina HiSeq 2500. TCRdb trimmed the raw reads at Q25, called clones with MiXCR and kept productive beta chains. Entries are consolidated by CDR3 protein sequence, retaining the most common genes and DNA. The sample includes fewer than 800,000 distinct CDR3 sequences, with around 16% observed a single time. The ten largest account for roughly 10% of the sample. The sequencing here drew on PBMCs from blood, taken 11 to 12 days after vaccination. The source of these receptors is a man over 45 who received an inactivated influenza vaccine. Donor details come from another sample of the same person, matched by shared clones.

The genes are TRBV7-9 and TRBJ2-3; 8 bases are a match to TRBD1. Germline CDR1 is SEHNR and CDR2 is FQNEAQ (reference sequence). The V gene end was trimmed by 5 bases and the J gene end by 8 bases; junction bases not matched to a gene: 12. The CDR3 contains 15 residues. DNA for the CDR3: TGTGCCAGCAGCCCAGGGACAGGACGATCCGGTACGCAGTATTTT. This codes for CASSPGTGRSGTQYF.

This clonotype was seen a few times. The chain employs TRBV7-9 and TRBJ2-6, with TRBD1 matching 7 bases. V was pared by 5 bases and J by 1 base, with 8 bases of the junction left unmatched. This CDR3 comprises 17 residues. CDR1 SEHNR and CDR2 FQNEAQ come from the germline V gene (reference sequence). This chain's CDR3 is CASSQTTGASGANVLTF. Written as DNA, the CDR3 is TGTGCCAGCAGCCAAACAACAGGGGCGTCTGGGGCCAACGTCCTGACTTTC.

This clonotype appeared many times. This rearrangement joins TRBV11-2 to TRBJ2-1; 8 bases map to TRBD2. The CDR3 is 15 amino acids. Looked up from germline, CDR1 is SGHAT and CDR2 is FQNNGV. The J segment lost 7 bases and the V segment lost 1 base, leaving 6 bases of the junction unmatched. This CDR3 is CASSLAGGVGNEQFF. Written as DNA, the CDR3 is TGTGCCAGCAGCTTAGCCGGGGGGGTCGGAAATGAGCAGTTCTTC. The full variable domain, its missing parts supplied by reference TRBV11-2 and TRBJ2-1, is EAGVAQSPRYKIIEKRQSVAFWCNPISGHATLYWYQQILGQGPKLLIQFQNNGVVDDSQLPKDRFSAERLKGVDSTLKIQPAKLEDSAVYLCASSLAGGVGNEQFFGPGTRLTVL.

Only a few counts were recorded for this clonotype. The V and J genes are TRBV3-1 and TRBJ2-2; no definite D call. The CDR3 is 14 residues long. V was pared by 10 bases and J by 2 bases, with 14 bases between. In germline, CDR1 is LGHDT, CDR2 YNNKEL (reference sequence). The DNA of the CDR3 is TGTGCCACGGCCTCCGGTACAAACACCGGGGAGCTGTTTTTT. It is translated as CATASGTNTGELFF.

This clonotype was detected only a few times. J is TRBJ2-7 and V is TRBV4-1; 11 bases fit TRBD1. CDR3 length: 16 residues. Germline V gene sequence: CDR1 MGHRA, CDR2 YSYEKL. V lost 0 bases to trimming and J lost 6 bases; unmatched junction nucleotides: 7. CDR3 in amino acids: CASSQDPRTGGREQYF. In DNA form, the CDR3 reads TGCGCCAGCAGCCAAGATCCACGGACAGGGGGCCGCGAGCAGTACTTC.

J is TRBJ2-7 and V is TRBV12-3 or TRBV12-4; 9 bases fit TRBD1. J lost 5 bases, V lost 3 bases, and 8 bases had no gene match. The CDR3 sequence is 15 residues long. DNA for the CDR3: TGTGCCAGCAGTTTTAAAGTGGGACAGGGTAACGAGCAGTACTTC. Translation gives CASSFKVGQGNEQYF.

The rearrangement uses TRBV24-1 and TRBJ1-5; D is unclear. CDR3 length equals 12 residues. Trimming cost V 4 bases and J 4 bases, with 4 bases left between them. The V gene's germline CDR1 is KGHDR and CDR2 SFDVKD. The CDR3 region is CATSDLNQPQHF. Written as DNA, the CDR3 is TGTGCCACCAGTGACCTTAATCAGCCCCAGCATTTT.

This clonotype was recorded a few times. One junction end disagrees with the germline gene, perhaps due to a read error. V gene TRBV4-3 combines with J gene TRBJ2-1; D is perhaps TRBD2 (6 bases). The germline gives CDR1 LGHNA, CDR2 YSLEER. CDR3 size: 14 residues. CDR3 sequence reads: CASSQDSTGAPILF. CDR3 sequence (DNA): TGCGCCAGCAGCCAAGATAGTACGGGAGCCCCAATCCTCTTC.

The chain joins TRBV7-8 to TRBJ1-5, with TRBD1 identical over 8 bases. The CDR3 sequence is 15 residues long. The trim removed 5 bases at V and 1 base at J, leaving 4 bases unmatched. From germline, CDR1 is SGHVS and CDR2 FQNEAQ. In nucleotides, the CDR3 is TGTGCCAGCAGCGCTTACAGGGGGAGCAATCAGCCCCAGCATTTT. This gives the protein CASSAYRGSNQPQHF.

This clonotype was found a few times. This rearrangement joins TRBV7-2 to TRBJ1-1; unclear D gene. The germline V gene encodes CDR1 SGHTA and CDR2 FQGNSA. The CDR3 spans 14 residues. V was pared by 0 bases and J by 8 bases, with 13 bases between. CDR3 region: CASSLASSAPEAFF. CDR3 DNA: TGTGCCAGCAGCTTAGCATCCAGCGCGCCCGAAGCTTTCTTT.

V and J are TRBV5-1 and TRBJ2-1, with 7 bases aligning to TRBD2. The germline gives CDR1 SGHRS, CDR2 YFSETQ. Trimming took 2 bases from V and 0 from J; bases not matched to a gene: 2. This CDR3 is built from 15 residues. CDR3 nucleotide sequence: TGCGCCAGCAGCTTCCTAGCGGCCTCCTACAATGAGCAGTTCTTC. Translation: CASSFLAASYNEQFF. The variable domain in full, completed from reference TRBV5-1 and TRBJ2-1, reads KAGVTQTPRYLIKTRGQQVTLSCSPISGHRSVSWYQQTPGQGLQFLFEYFSETQRNKGNFPGRFSGRQFSNSRSEMNVSTLELGDSALYLCASSFLAASYNEQFFGPGTRLTVL.

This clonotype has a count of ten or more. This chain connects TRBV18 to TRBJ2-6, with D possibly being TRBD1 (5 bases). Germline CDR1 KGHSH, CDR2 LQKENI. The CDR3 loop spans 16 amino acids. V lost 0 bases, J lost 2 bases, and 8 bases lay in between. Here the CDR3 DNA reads TGTGCCAGCTCACCACCTCCAGGGCCTGGGGCCAACGTCCTGACTTTC. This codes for CASSPPPGPGANVLTF.

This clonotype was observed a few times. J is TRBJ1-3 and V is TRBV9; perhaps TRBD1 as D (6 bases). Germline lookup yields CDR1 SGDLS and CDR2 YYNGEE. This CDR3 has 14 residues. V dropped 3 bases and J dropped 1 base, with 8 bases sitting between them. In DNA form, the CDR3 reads TGTGCCAGCAGCGACGGGACATCTGGAAACACCATATATTTT. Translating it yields CASSDGTSGNTIYF. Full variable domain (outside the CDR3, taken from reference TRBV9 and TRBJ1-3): DSGVTQTPKHLITATGQRVTLRCSPRSGDLSVYWYQQSLDQGLQFLIQYYNGEERAKGNILERFSAQQFPDLHSELNLSSLELGDSALYFCASSDGTSGNTIYFGEGSWLTVV.

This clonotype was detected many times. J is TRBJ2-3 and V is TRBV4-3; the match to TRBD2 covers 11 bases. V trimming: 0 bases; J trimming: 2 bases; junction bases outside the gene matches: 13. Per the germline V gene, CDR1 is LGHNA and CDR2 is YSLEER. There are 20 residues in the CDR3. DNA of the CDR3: TGCGCCAGCAGCCAAGACCTTGGACTAGCGGGCCGAACATCCACAGATACGCAGTATTTT. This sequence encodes CASSQDLGLAGRTSTDTQYF.

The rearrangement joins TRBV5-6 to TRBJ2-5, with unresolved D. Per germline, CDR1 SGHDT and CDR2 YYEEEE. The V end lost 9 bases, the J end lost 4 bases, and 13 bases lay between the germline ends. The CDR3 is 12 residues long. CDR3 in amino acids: CATALGSETQYF. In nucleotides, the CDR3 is TGTGCCACCGCGCTGGGATCAGAGACCCAGTACTTC. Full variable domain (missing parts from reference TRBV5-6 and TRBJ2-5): DAGVTQSPTHLIKTRGQQVTLRCSPKSGHDTVSWYQQALGQGPQFIFQYYEEEERQRGNFPDRFSGHQFPNYSSELNVNALLLGDSALYLCATALGSETQYFGPGTRLLVL.

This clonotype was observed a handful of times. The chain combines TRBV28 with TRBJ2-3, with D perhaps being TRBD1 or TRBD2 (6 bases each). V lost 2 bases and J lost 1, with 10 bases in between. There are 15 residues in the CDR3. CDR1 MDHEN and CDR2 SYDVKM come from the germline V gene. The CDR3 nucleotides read TGTGCCAGCAGTTTAAGGGGGGCTCGCACAGATACGCAGTATTTT. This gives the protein CASSLRGARTDTQYF.

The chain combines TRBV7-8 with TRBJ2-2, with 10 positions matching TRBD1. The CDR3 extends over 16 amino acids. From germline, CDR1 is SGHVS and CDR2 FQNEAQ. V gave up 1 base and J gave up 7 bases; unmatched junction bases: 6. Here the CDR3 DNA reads TGTGCCAGCAGCTTAGTGGGGACAGGGGTGAACGGGGAGCTGTTTTTT. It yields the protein CASSLVGTGVNGELFF.

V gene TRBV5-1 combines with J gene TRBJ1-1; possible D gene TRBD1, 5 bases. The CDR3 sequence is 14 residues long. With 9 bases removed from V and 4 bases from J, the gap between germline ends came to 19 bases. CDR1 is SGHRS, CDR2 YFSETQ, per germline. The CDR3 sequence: CATGRLGGGTEAFF. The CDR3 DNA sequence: TGCGCCACCGGACGCCTGGGGGGGGGCACTGAAGCTTTCTTT.

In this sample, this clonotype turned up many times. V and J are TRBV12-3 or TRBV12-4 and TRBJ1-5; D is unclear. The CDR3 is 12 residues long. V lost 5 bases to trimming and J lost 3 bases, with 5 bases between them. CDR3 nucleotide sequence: TGTGCCAGCAGTACCTCCAATCAGCCCCAGCATTTT. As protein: CASSTSNQPQHF.

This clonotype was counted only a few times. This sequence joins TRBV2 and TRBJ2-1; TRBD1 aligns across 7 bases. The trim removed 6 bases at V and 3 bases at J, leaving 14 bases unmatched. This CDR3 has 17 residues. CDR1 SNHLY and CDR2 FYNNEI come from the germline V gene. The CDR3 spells CASRGEGQPTLYNEQFF. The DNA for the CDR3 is TGTGCCAGCAGAGGTGAGGGACAGCCCACGCTCTACAATGAGCAGTTCTTC. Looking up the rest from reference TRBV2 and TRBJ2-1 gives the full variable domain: EPEVTQTPSHQVTQMGQEVILRCVPISNHLYFYWYRQILGQKVEFLVSFYNNEISEKSEIFDDQFSVERPDGSNFTLKIRSTKLEDSAMYFCASRGEGQPTLYNEQFFGPGTRLTVL.

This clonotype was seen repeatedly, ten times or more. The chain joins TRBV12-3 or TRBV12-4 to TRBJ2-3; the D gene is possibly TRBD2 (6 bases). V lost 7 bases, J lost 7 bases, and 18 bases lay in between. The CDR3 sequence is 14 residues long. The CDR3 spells CASTEEGRMNTQYF. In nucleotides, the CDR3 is TGTGCCAGCACCGAGGAGGGCCGTATGAATACGCAGTATTTT.